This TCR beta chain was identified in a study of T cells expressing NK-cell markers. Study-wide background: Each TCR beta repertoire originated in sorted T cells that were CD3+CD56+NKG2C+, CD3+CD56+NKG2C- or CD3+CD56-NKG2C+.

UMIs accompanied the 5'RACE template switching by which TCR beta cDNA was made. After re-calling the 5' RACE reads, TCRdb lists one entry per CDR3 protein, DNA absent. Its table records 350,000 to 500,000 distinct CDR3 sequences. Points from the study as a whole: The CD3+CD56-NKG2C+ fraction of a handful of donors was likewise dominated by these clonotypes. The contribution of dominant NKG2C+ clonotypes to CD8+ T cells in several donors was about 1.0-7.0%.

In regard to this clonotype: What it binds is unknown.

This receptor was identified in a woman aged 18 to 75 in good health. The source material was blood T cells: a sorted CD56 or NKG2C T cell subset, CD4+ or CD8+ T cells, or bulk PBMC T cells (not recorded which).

The CDR3 region is CASSYETESNEQFF. The chain recombines TRBV7-9 with TRBJ2-1; with no DNA, the TCRdb D assignment of TRBD1 cannot be verified. This CDR3 region has 14 residues. The germline V gene encodes CDR1 SEHNR and CDR2 FQNEAQ (reference sequence).